Each of the 26 T cell receptor beta chains below was sequenced from the same sample in a study of T cell changes during pregnancy in multiple sclerosis. The table came from immunoSEQ multiplex PCR; TCRdb's copy has only in-frame clones and leaves some out. The repertoire holds about 87,000 clones, with roughly 93% as singletons. Material: peripheral blood, obtained in the third trimester of pregnancy. These receptors were taken from a female donor in good health, enrolled as a control in a pregnancy study.

V usage is TRBV27 and J usage is TRBJ2-7, with D possibly matching TRBD1 (5 bases). The CDR3 length is 14 residues. The V gene lost 0 bases and the J gene lost 4 bases, with 10 bases spanning the gap. Per the germline V gene, CDR1 is MNHEY and CDR2 is SMNVEV (reference sequence). CDR3: CASSLSVGPYEQYF. In nucleotides, the CDR3 is TGTGCCAGCAGTTTATCGGTGGGGCCTTACGAGCAGTACTTC.

This clone was observed a single time. The rearrangement uses TRBV27 and TRBJ2-1; a possible D gene is TRBD2 (5 bases). With 6 bases removed from V and 1 base from J, the gap between germline ends came to 10 bases. Germline values: CDR1 MNHEY, CDR2 SMNVEV (reference sequence). This CDR3 has 14 residues. CDR3 sequence reads: CASRAAPSYNEQFF. The CDR3 DNA reads as TGTGCCAGCAGAGCGGCCCCGTCCTACAATGAGCAGTTCTTC.

This clone was seen only once. The chain combines TRBV12-5 with TRBJ2-3; TRBD2 agrees at 9 bases. The CDR3 has 15 amino acids. The V and J ends lost 6 bases and 3 bases, in that order; junction bases with no gene match: 7. The V gene's germline CDR1 is LGHNT and CDR2 FRNRAP. The CDR3 region has the DNA TGTGCTAGTGGGCCGGGACTAGCTCAAACAGATACGCAGTATTTT. Its protein product is CASGPGLAQTDTQYF.

CDR3: CASSLGGGKETQYF. CDR3 nucleotide sequence: TGCGCCAGCAGCTTGGGCGGCGGAAAAGAGACCCAGTACTTC. V usage is TRBV5-1 and J usage is TRBJ2-5; D is undetermined. Germline CDR1 reads SGHRS; CDR2 reads YFSETQ. The CDR3 runs 14 residues. V was trimmed by 0 bases and J by 3 bases, leaving 9 bases between them.

The rearrangement links TRBV5-1 to TRBJ2-7, with 8 bases matching TRBD1. CDR1 is SGHRS and CDR2 is YFSETQ in the germline V gene. There are 15 residues in the CDR3. Germline trimming cut 3 bases from V and 5 bases from J; bases unmatched to any gene: 10. The CDR3 spells CASSSPDRDGDEQYF. The CDR3 DNA is TGCGCCAGCAGCTCCCCGGACAGGGATGGCGACGAGCAGTACTTC.

This chain links TRBV7-9 with TRBJ2-1, with 7 bases lining up with TRBD1. This CDR3 is built from 14 residues. Germline CDR1 is SEHNR and CDR2 is FQNEAQ (reference sequence). V shed 6 bases and J 12 bases; nucleotides not matched to a gene: 14. The CDR3 DNA reads as TGTGCCAGCAGAGAGGACAGGTCCAGAAGTTCGCAGTTCTTC. This encodes CASREDRSRSSQFF.

The J gene is TRBJ1-1, the V gene TRBV7-9, with D unresolved. The CDR3 length is 15 residues. V was shortened by 2 bases and J by 2 bases, with 12 bases between the two germline ends. Germline assignment: CDR1 SEHNR and CDR2 FQNEAQ (reference sequence). In DNA form, the CDR3 reads TGTGCCAGCAGCTTACCGCGCATAAGAAACACTGAAGCTTTCTTT. Translation gives CASSLPRIRNTEAFF.

This clone was seen many times. The chain uses TRBV19 and TRBJ2-3; 7 bases are a match to TRBD1. CDR3 length: 14 residues. The germline V gene encodes CDR1 LNHDA and CDR2 SQIVND (reference sequence). Trimming at V came to 10 bases and at J to 2 bases, leaving 9 bases not matched to a gene. CDR3 bases: TGTGCCACCAAGGGGGCAGGGGACACAGATACGCAGTATTTT. This translates into CATKGAGDTDTQYF.

The J gene is TRBJ2-2, the V gene TRBV9; D is perhaps TRBD2 (6 bases). Looked up from germline, CDR1 is SGDLS and CDR2 is YYNGEE. V was cut by 4 bases and J by 7 bases, with 17 bases left in between. This CDR3 is 15 amino acids long. CDR3: CASSTGPSGGGELFF. As DNA, the CDR3 is TGTGCCAGCAGCACCGGGCCATCCGGGGGCGGGGAGCTGTTTTTT.

The chain links TRBV7-2 to TRBJ2-7; 8 bases fit TRBD2. Losses at the gene ends were 8 bases for V and 2 bases for J; bases not matched to a gene: 11. This CDR3 spans 15 amino acids. From germline, CDR1 is SGHTA and CDR2 FQGNSA. This CDR3 reads CASRGGGAGAYEQYF. CDR3 sequence (DNA): TGTGCCAGCCGCGGGGGTGGAGCGGGAGCCTACGAGCAGTACTTC.

The CDR3 DNA reads as TGCGCCAGCAGCTTGGGACTAGCGGGGGGTTCTCCCTACGAGCAGTACTTC. Its protein product is CASSLGLAGGSPYEQYF. J is TRBJ2-7 and V is TRBV5-1, with 13 bases fitting TRBD2. The germline gives CDR1 SGHRS, CDR2 YFSETQ. The CDR3 contains 17 residues. V shed 0 bases, J shed 2 bases, and the junction held 5 bases outside the gene matches. The whole variable domain, remainder taken from reference TRBV5-1 and TRBJ2-7, is KAGVTQTPRYLIKTRGQQVTLSCSPISGHRSVSWYQQTPGQGLQFLFEYFSETQRNKGNFPGRFSGRQFSNSRSEMNVSTLELGDSALYLCASSLGLAGGSPYEQYFGPGTRLTVT.

The genes are TRBV2 and TRBJ2-7, with D tentatively TRBD2 (6 bases). Germline CDR1 reads SNHLY; CDR2 reads FYNNEI. The CDR3 has 17 amino acids. V lost 4 bases and J 3 bases, leaving 22 bases between the germline ends. The CDR3 nucleotides are TGTGCCAGCAGTGCCCTTCCGGGACCGACTAGAGTCTACGAGCAGTACTTC. It encodes CASSALPGPTRVYEQYF.

The CDR3 coding sequence is TGTGCCAGCTCTGCTGACGGGCAGGGGTTCTATGGCTACACCTTC. It is translated as CASSADGQGFYGYTF. The chain carries TRBV18 and TRBJ1-2; tentative D call: TRBD1 (6 bases). CDR1 and CDR2 (germline): KGHSH, LQKENI. The CDR3 runs to 15 residues. V lost 6 bases and J lost 4, with 18 bases in between.

V usage is TRBV9 and J usage is TRBJ2-1, with TRBD2 identical over 7 bases. The CDR3 contains 16 residues. Looked up from germline, CDR1 is SGDLS and CDR2 is YYNGEE. V dropped 2 bases and J dropped 7; count of bases not matched to a gene: 12. CDR3 DNA: TGTGCCAGCAGCGTTAGGCAAGAAGCGGGGTCAAATGAGCAGTTCTTC. Its translation: CASSVRQEAGSNEQFF.

This clone was seen only a few times. The V gene is TRBV28, the J gene TRBJ1-2, with 9 bases that match TRBD1. With V trimmed by 3 bases and J by 4 bases, 9 bases remained unmatched. The CDR3 length is 16 residues. Germline CDR1 MDHEN, CDR2 SYDVKM. For the CDR3, the DNA is TGTGCCAGCAGTTTTGGGGACAGGGTGGTTGCCTATGGCTACACCTTC. Translated: CASSFGDRVVAYGYTF.

The V gene is TRBV7-2, the J gene TRBJ2-3, with D possibly TRBD1 on 5 matching bases. Trimming pared 1 base from V and 5 bases from J, leaving 13 bases between. The CDR3 runs to 15 residues. In germline, CDR1 is SGHTA, CDR2 FQGNSA. Here the CDR3 reads CASSLVGRAKDTQYF. The CDR3 DNA follows: TGTGCCAGCAGCTTAGTTGGCAGGGCTAAAGATACGCAGTATTTT. The full variable domain, in which reference TRBV7-2 and TRBJ2-3 provide the parts outside the CDR3, is GAGVSQSPSNKVTEKGKDVELRCDPISGHTALYWYRQSLGQGLEFLIYFQGNSAPDKSGLPSDRFSAERTGGSVSTLTIQRTQQEDSAVYLCASSLVGRAKDTQYFGPGTRLTVL.

The chain employs TRBV2 and TRBJ1-5, with D perhaps matching TRBD1 (5 bases). Germline-derived CDR1 and CDR2 are SNHLY and FYNNEI. The CDR3 contains 14 residues. Trimming stripped 8 bases from V and 5 bases from J, with 16 bases between. The DNA of the CDR3 is TGTGCCAGCTGCGGGGGGTCGAGGGATCAGCCCCAGCATTTT. Protein: CASCGGSRDQPQHF.

This clone occurred once. The CDR3 sequence is CASYSGRPTDTQYF. The CDR3 nucleotides are TGTGCCAGCTACAGCGGGAGGCCCACAGATACGCAGTATTTT. The genes are TRBV2 and TRBJ2-3, with 9 bases matching TRBD2. This CDR3 contains 14 residues. Trimming removed 8 bases from V and 2 bases from J; junction bases left unmatched: 5. CDR1 and CDR2 (germline): SNHLY, FYNNEI.

This clone was seen only once. The V and J genes are TRBV9 and TRBJ2-3, with 9 bases aligning to TRBD2. Trimming at V came to 0 bases and at J to 4 bases, leaving 6 bases not matched to a gene. The CDR3 length is 16 residues. Germline CDR1 and CDR2: SGDLS and YYNGEE. In DNA, the CDR3 is TGTGCCAGCAGCGTAGGGGCGGGAGGGCCCCCAGATACGCAGTATTTT. Encoded protein: CASSVGAGGPPDTQYF.

The rearrangement joins TRBV7-2 to TRBJ2-1; TRBD2 matches at 14 bases. The CDR3 extends over 16 amino acids. With V trimmed by 2 bases and J by 5 bases, 2 bases remained unmatched. Germline values: CDR1 SGHTA, CDR2 FQGNSA. CDR3 amino acids: CASSLLGLAGDNEQFF. As DNA, the CDR3 is TGTGCCAGCAGCTTATTGGGACTAGCGGGGGACAATGAGCAGTTCTTC.

The chain is built from TRBV5-5 and TRBJ1-5; 9 positions agree with TRBD1. Germline lookup yields CDR1 SGHKS and CDR2 YYEKEE (reference sequence). The CDR3 has 18 residues. Unmatched junction bases numbered 17, after V lost 10 bases and J lost 0 bases. This CDR3 is CAETSNAGQGLSNQPQHF. CDR3 sequence (DNA): TGTGCCGAAACCAGCAATGCGGGACAGGGACTTAGCAATCAGCCCCAGCATTTT.

This clone was detected a few times. The genes are TRBV5-1 and TRBJ2-2, with 8 bases matching TRBD2. With V trimmed by 1 base and J by 1 base, 3 bases remained unmatched. The CDR3 is 16 residues long. Germline CDR1 SGHRS, CDR2 YFSETQ. In nucleotides, the CDR3 is TGCGCCAGCAGCTTGAGCAGCGGGAGGAACACCGGGGAGCTGTTTTTT. Protein sequence: CASSLSSGRNTGELFF.

The chain is built from TRBV5-1 and TRBJ2-5; D is perhaps TRBD2 (7 bases). V was cut by 0 bases and J by 2 bases, with 8 bases left in between. This CDR3 region has 14 residues. Germline CDR1 SGHRS, CDR2 YFSETQ. The CDR3 region has the DNA TGCGCCAGCAGCTTGGAGGGGGGGCAAGAGACCCAGTACTTC. This gives the protein CASSLEGGQETQYF.

Worth noting for this clone: At one end the junction does not follow the germline gene, possibly because of a read error. J is TRBJ1-1 and V is TRBV2; TRBD1 agrees at 8 bases. This CDR3 has 15 amino acids. Germline V CDR1 and CDR2: SNHLY, FYNNEI. The chain's CDR3 is CASSGSRGPNSEAFF. CDR3 sequence (DNA): TGTGCCAGCAGTGGATCCAGGGGGCCGAACAGTGAAGCTTTCTTT.

The chain recombines TRBV5-1 with TRBJ1-5; D not certain. The CDR3 covers 13 residues. Germline V gives CDR1 SGHRS, CDR2 YFSETQ. V lost 5 bases and J 0 bases, leaving 6 bases between the germline ends. For the CDR3, the DNA is TGCGCCAGCAGTATCTCTAGCAATCAGCCCCAGCATTTT. Translating it yields CASSISSNQPQHF.

The chain employs TRBV5-6 and TRBJ2-7, with D possibly being TRBD1 (7 bases). V was shortened by 3 bases and J by 1 base, with 17 bases between the two germline ends. The germline CDR1 and CDR2 sequences are SGHDT and YYEEEE. The CDR3 has 16 amino acids. In nucleotides, the CDR3 is TGTGCCAGCAGCTGGAGACAGGGACTTCGATCCTACGAGCAGTACTTC. It specifies CASSWRQGLRSYEQYF.